Sequencing of this T cell receptor (beta chain) was carried out in a study of early T cells in non-severe SARS-CoV-2 infection. Background on the study: From unsorted whole blood, bulk RNA was sequenced, and the chains remained unpaired. The study, taken as a whole, reports: Using VDJdb, the matching emphasized anti-spike CD8 responses while missing private and CD4 specificities.

This clonotype was counted at least ten times. Antigen: not known. The CDR3 covers 16 residues. Germline lookup yields CDR1 WSHSY and CDR2 SAAADI. Trimming took 6 bases from V and 4 from J, leaving 18 bases between them. Individual cDNA molecules were tagged with unique molecular identifiers. TCRdb ran MiXCR on the 5' RACE reads and lists one entry per CDR3 protein. The table includes tens of thousands of distinct CDR3 sequences, 9.5% to 15% detected once. The material sequenced was whole blood. This clonotype was obtained from an adult who was a healthcare worker with PCR-confirmed SARS-CoV-2 infection or an uninfected control (not recorded which). The gene calls are TRBV10-2 and TRBJ2-2; the D gene could be TRBD1 or TRBD2 (6 bases each). CDR3 sequence: CASSPHRGPVTGELFF. The CDR3 nucleotides are TGCGCCAGCAGCCCCCACCGGGGGCCGGTCACCGGGGAGCTGTTTTTT.